This T cell receptor beta chain was retrieved from a study of cytomegalovirus exposure and HLA in healthy donors. The study's findings and limits: Cytomegalovirus-associated status was assigned to about 150 TCR beta chains. Reports described diagnosis of cytomegalovirus status by the classifier as highly specific and sensitive.

Repertoires were generated with immunoSEQ multiplex PCR, while TCRdb's copy carries only in-frame clones and drops some. The sample contains about 160,000 clones, around four fifths of which appear only once. As for this clone: The target antigen is unknown.

The donors were in the roughly 130-subject validation cohort, distinct from the 666-subject first cohort. Germline loops: CDR1 SGHTA, CDR2 FQGNSA. With 3 bases removed from V and 4 bases from J, the gap between germline ends came to 12 bases. This CDR3 contains 14 residues. The source material was PBMCs. The chain uses TRBV7-2 and TRBJ1-1; D uncertain. The clonotype was recovered from a young man in good health and CMV-seropositive. CDR3 bases: TGTGCCAGCAGCTTTCTTGGGGAGGGCACTGAAGCTTTCTTT. This translates into CASSFLGEGTEAFF.